This entry is about one TCR beta chain. Its cognate antigen is unknown. The CDR3 consists of 14 residues. The V end was cut by 0 bases, the J end by 4 bases, with 9 bases between. Germline-derived CDR1 and CDR2 are SGHTA and FQGNSA. One entry per CDR3 protein results from TCRdb running MiXCR on the RT-PCR reads. This table has 860,000 or so distinct CDR3 sequences, about 20% appearing once. This sample was included in a study of response to subunit inactivated influenza vaccine. Findings of the study overall: Few new T cells, the authors suggested, are recruited by each seasonal influenza vaccination.

The sequence was obtained from a man in his forties or fifties who received an inactivated influenza vaccine. This sample comprised PBMCs from blood, obtained approximately 5 days after vaccination. The chain combines TRBV7-2 with TRBJ1-1, with D uncertain. CDR3 in amino acids: CASSLALGSTEAFF. As DNA, the CDR3 is TGTGCCAGCAGCTTAGCGTTAGGGAGCACTGAAGCTTTCTTT.